The clone carrying this TCR beta chain was seen a few times. The antigen is undetermined. TCRdb re-called the 5' RACE reads with MiXCR, one entry per CDR3 protein. Found here are about 100,000 distinct CDR3 sequences, approximately 10% of them singletons; the top ten hold about 40%. These data are taken from a study of T-cell memory formation after mild COVID-19. Whole-study findings and limits: Mainly CM and EM harbored the contracting CD4+ clones; mainly EMRA harbored the CD8+ ones. Cross-reactive memory seemingly joined, as some responding clones were found in pre-infection memory.

The clonotype comes from a man between 18 and 29 years old who had mild COVID-19 (a few samples of this study predate the infection). Cell type and time point are not known. Sequenced material: PBMCs or a T cell subset sorted from them (not recorded which).

The CDR3 nucleotides read TGTGCCAGCAGCCTACGGACGGGTCCTGAGACCCAGTACTTC. Its translation is CASSLRTGPETQYF. The chain combines TRBV3-1 with TRBJ2-5; D unclear. The length of the CDR3 is 14 residues. The V gene's germline CDR1 is LGHDT and CDR2 YNNKEL (reference sequence). Trimming pared 4 bases from V and 5 bases from J, leaving 14 bases between.